Listed below are T cell receptor beta chains from one sample, sequenced in a study of identical twins. TCRdb re-derived calls from the 5' RACE reads in MiXCR, one entry per CDR3 protein. Among roughly 250,000 distinct CDR3 sequences listed, roughly an eighth were seen once. The sample comprised memory (CD45RO+) T cells sorted from blood. These receptors were taken from a woman between 18 and 29 years old in good health. CDR3s include the opening cysteine and the closing phenylalanine or tryptophan. A D gene is named only where the DNA matches it firmly. The size entry is marked missing in some rows and otherwise reads once, few, many or a size class.

v_gene	d_gene	abundance	j_gene	CDR3nt	CDR3aa
TRBV24-1	TRBD2	many	TRBJ2-1	TGTGCCACCAGTGATTCCGGGACTAGCGGGAGAGGCTACAATGAGCAGTTCTTC	CATSDSGTSGRGYNEQFF
TRBV7-8	TRBD1	many	TRBJ2-1	TGTGCCAGCAGCTCGGACAGGGGCGGTGAGCAGTTCTTC	CASSSDRGGEQFF
TRBV7-8	NA	NA	TRBJ2-4	TGTGCCAGCAGCTTACAGGGGAAAAACATTCAGTACTTC	CASSLQGKNIQYF
TRBV29-1	NA	NA	TRBJ1-2	TGCAGCGTTGAAGACTCGGGACGGAATTTTTATGGCTACACCTTC	CSVEDSGRNFYGYTF
TRBV30	TRBD2	few	TRBJ2-1	TGTGCCTGGAGGAGCGGGACCCCCGAGCAGTTCTTC	CAWRSGTPEQFF
TRBV9	NA	few	TRBJ2-1	TGTGCCAGCAGCGTTTCTAGCCCCGCTGAGCAGTTCTTC	CASSVSSPAEQFF
TRBV5-4	NA	NA	TRBJ2-5	TGTGCCAGCAACGCCCCCCAAGAGACCCAGTACTTC	CASNAPQETQYF
TRBV28	NA	many	TRBJ1-5	TGTGCCAGCAGTCTCAGGGGAGGTAACAATCAGCCCCAGCATTTT	CASSLRGGNNQPQHF
TRBV28	TRBD1	NA	TRBJ2-7	TGTGCCAGCAGATGGGGGACAGGGGAGCAGTACTTC	CASRWGTGEQYF
TRBV5-1	TRBD2	NA	TRBJ2-5	TGCGCCAGCAGCTTCGAGACTAGCGGGGAGACCCAGTACTTC	CASSFETSGETQYF
TRBV29-1	TRBD1	few	TRBJ2-1	TGCAGCGTGGATGGACAGGGTGTTTTGAATGAGCAGTTCTTC	CSVDGQGVLNEQFF
TRBV5-1	TRBD2	NA	TRBJ2-1	TGCGCCAGCAGGGAACTAGCGGGGGGTTCCTACAATGAGCAGTTCTTC	CASRELAGGSYNEQFF
TRBV27	NA	NA	TRBJ2-5	TGTGCCAGCAGTCCACTACAGGGTAGGGAGACCCAGTACTTC	CASSPLQGRETQYF
TRBV27	NA	many	TRBJ1-2	TGTGCCAGCAGTTTATCAGGGAACTATGGCTACACCTTC	CASSLSGNYGYTF
TRBV12-3/TRBV12-4	TRBD2	NA	TRBJ2-7	TGTGCCAGCAGCCGGGGACTAGCGGGGGTATACGAGCAGTACTTC	CASSRGLAGVYEQYF
TRBV18	TRBD1	NA	TRBJ2-1	TGTGCCAGCTCTCCCGACAGGGGATCTCTAGAGAATGAGCAGTTCTTC	CASSPDRGSLENEQFF
TRBV2	NA	NA	TRBJ1-4	TGTGCCAGCAGTGTAAGGGGGGGTGTTGAAAAACTGTTTTTT	CASSVRGGVEKLFF
TRBV10-1	NA	NA	TRBJ2-1	TGCGCCAGCCAGATGCAGGGCGGCAATGAGCAGTTCTTC	CASQMQGGNEQFF
TRBV7-9	NA	few	TRBJ1-6	TGTGCCAGCAGCCACCCCGGGGGCCGGGTTTCACCCCTCCACTTT	CASSHPGGRVSPLHF
TRBV7-2	TRBD2	many	TRBJ2-3	TGTGCCAGCAGCCAGATAGCGGGAGGGCCAACAGATACGCAGTATTTT	CASSQIAGGPTDTQYF
TRBV6-2/TRBV6-3	NA	few	TRBJ2-1	TGTGCCAGCACCGACCCCGGGAGTTGCGGGAATCTCTCCGGTTGTGAGCAGTTCTTC	CASTDPGSCGNLSGCEQFF
TRBV20-1	TRBD2	few	TRBJ2-1	TGCAGTGCTAGAGATCGGCGGACTAGCGGAGAGTACAATGAGCAGTTCTTC	CSARDRRTSGEYNEQFF
TRBV5-6	NA	NA	TRBJ1-2	TGTGCCAGCAGCTTGGCGTCCGGACGCGGTGGCTACACCTTC	CASSLASGRGGYTF
TRBV20-1	TRBD2	few	TRBJ2-1	TGCAGTGCTTTGATAGCGGGAGGGTTCGGCAATGAGCAGTTCTTC	CSALIAGGFGNEQFF
TRBV12-3/TRBV12-4	NA	many	TRBJ2-5	NA	CASSLERETQYF
TRBV20-1	TRBD1	NA	TRBJ1-3	TGCAGTGCAACTGACAGGGAGTTTTACACCATATATTTT	CSATDREFYTIYF
TRBV20-1	NA	many	TRBJ1-5	TGCAGTGCTCGCCCGGGGTCGCGTAACAATCAGCCCCAGCATTTT	CSARPGSRNNQPQHF
TRBV24-1	NA	many	TRBJ2-3	TGTGCCACCAGTGATCGGGGAGTTGGAGATACGCAGTATTTT	CATSDRGVGDTQYF
TRBV3-1	NA	NA	TRBJ2-3	TGTGCCAGCAGCTATTTCTCCTCAGATACGCAGTATTTT	CASSYFSSDTQYF
TRBV15	NA	many	TRBJ2-1	TGTGCCACGGGACTCGCCCTCTACAATGAGCAGTTCTTC	CATGLALYNEQFF
TRBV6-5	NA	NA	TRBJ1-1	TGTGCCAGCAGTTACACGTTGACAGGGAACACTGAAGCTTTCTTT	CASSYTLTGNTEAFF
TRBV7-8	NA	NA	TRBJ2-5	TGTGCCAGCAGCTTAGCGCGGGCAGGGCAAGAGACCCAGTACTTC	CASSLARAGQETQYF
TRBV14	TRBD1	NA	TRBJ2-4	TGTGCCAGCAGCCAACCGGGACAGGGGGACATTCAGTACTTC	CASSQPGQGDIQYF
TRBV2	TRBD2	NA	TRBJ2-1	TGTGCCACCGGATGGACTAGCGGAGACAATGAGCAGTTCTTC	CATGWTSGDNEQFF
TRBV5-1	TRBD2	few	TRBJ2-3	TGCGCCAGCAGCTTGTCGACTAGCGGGGGGGCCGGGTTCGCAGATACGCAGTATTTT	CASSLSTSGGAGFADTQYF
TRBV12-3/TRBV12-4	TRBD1	many	TRBJ1-1	TGTGCCAGCAAAGAGGCGGGAAGGGACAGGGGCGATGAAGCTTTCTTT	CASKEAGRDRGDEAFF
TRBV20-1	NA	NA	TRBJ2-7	TGCAGTGCTAACCGGGACCGATCCTACGAGCAGTACTTC	CSANRDRSYEQYF
TRBV6-5	TRBD1	few	TRBJ1-2	TGTGCCAGCAGACTCGACAGGGGGCAAGGTGGCTACACCTTC	CASRLDRGQGGYTF
TRBV5-1	NA	many	TRBJ2-1	TGCGCCAGCAGCTTGGAAGAGGTGAGGTACAATGAGCAGTTCTTC	CASSLEEVRYNEQFF
TRBV12-3/TRBV12-4	NA	many	TRBJ1-1	TGTGCCAGCAGTGTACACGGTCACACTGAAGCTTTCTTT	CASSVHGHTEAFF
TRBV6-1	TRBD2	NA	TRBJ2-1	TGTGCCAGCAGTCTTCGACTAGCGGATCCCCCGGGCGATGAGCAGTTCTTC	CASSLRLADPPGDEQFF
TRBV5-5	NA	few	TRBJ2-3	TGTGCCAGCAGCTTGGCGGGACCCCCCGGAGATACGCAGTATTTT	CASSLAGPPGDTQYF